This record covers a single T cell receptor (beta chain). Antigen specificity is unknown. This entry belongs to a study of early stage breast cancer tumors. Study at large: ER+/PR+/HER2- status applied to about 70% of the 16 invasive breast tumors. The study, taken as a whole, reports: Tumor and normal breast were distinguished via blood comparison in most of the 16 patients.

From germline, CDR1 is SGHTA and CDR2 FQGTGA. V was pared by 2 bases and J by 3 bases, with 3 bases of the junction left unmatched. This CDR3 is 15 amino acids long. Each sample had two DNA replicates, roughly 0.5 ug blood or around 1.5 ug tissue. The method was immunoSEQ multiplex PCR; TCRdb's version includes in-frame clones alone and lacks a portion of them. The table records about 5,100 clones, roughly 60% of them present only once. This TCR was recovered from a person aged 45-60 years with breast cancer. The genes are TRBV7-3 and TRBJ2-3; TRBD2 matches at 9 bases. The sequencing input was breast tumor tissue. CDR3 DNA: TGTGCCAGCAGCTTAGCGGGAGGGAGAACAGATACGCAGTATTTT. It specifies CASSLAGGRTDTQYF.